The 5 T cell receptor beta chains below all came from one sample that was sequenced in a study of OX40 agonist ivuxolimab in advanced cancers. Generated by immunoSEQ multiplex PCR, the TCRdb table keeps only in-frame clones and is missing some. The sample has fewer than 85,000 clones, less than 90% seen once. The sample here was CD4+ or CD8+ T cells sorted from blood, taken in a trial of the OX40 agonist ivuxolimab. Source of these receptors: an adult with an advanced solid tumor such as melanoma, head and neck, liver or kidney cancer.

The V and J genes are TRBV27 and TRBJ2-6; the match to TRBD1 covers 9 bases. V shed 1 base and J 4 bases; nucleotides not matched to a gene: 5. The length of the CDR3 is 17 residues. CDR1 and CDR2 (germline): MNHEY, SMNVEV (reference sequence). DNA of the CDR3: TGTGCCAGCAGTTTATTGGGACAGGGTACAGGGGCCAACGTCCTGACTTTC. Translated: CASSLLGQGTGANVLTF.

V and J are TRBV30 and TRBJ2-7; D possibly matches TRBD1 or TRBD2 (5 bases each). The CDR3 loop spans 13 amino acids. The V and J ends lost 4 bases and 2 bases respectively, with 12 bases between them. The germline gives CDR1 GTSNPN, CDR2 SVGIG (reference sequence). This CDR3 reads CAWTPGDPYEQYF. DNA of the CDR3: TGTGCCTGGACCCCTGGGGACCCCTACGAGCAGTACTTC. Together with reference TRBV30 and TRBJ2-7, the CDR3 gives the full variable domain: SQTIHQWPATLVQPVGSPLSLECTVEGTSNPNLYWYRQAAGRGLQLLFYSVGIGQISSEVPQNLSASRPQDRQFILSSKKLLLSDSGFYLCAWTPGDPYEQYFGPGTRLTVT.

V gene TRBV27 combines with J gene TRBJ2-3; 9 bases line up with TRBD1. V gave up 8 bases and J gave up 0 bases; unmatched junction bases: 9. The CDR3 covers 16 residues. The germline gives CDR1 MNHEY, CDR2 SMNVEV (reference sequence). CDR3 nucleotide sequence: TGTGCCAGCTCGGGACAGGGTCGCTCTAGCACAGATACGCAGTATTTT. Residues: CASSGQGRSSTDTQYF.

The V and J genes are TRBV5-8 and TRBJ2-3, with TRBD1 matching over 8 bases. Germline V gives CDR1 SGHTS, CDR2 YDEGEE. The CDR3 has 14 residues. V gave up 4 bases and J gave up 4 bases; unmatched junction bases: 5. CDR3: CASSLGTGADTQYF. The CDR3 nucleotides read TGTGCCAGCAGCCTTGGGACAGGCGCAGATACGCAGTATTTT.

CDR3 DNA sequence: TGTGCCAGCAGCTTATTGGGGCGGGGAACAGATACGCAGTATTTT. Translated, it gives CASSLLGRGTDTQYF. This chain connects TRBV11-3 to TRBJ2-3, with D possibly being TRBD2 (6 bases). The ends were cut back, 2 bases at V and 3 bases at J, with 12 bases in the middle. Germline V lookup: CDR1 SGHNT, CDR2 YENEEA. The CDR3 is 15 residues long.